These 32 T cell receptor beta chains came from one sample sequenced in a study of tissue T cells after allogeneic stem cell transplantation. Time point: mouse harvest day 7 after allogeneic transplant. The graft held 10^6 splenic CD5+ T cells and 10^7 T-cell-depleted bone marrow cells. Here immunoSEQ multiplex PCR was the method, and the copy in TCRdb shows in-frame clones only, minus some. Of approximately 6,200 clones listed, 46% are singletons. The sequenced sample consisted of skin. The receptors were gathered from a female BALB/c mouse given C57BL/6 T cells with graft-versus-host disease after an allogeneic hematopoietic cell transplant.

Note on this clone: The genes are named according to mouse. The sequenced fragment ends 1 residue before the CDR3 boundary, so the rest is inferred from the germline J gene. The J gene is TRBJ1-2, the V gene TRBV12-1; D ambiguous. Trimming took 0 bases from V and 2 from J, leaving 3 bases between them. Germline V gene data show CDR1 as SGHSN and CDR2 as HYEKVE. CDR3 length: 12 residues. The DNA read from the CDR3 is TGTGCCAGCTCTCTCATTAACTCCGACTACACC. It yields the protein CASSLINSDYT. The CDR3 in full is CASSLINSDYTF.

This clone was found a few times. Mouse gene names and germline throughout. The CDR3 end is not reached by the read, which stops 1 residue before it; the germline J gene fills it in. The chain is built from TRBV26 and TRBJ2-7; possible D gene TRBD1, 5 bases. The germline gives CDR1 KGHPV, CDR2 FQNQEV (reference sequence). Trimming stripped 2 bases from V and 5 bases from J, with 7 bases between. This CDR3 region has 12 residues. This chain's CDR3 is CASSLRRDEQYF. The CDR3 DNA, read in part, is TGTGCCAGCAGTCTGCGCAGGGATGAACAGTAC.

Of note for this clone: Here the gene names and germline are mouse. The CDR3 end lies 1 residue beyond the end of the read and is filled in from the germline J gene. The chain joins TRBV26 to TRBJ2-3, with 7 bases aligning to TRBD1. Germline values: CDR1 KGHPV, CDR2 FQNQEV (reference sequence). CDR3 length: 14 residues. V dropped 4 bases and J dropped 3; count of bases not matched to a gene: 4. The CDR3 is CASSPRQGAETLYF. The covered CDR3 bases are TGTGCCAGCAGTCCCAGACAGGGCGCAGAAACGCTGTAT.

In this sample, this clone turned up a few times. The genes and germline here are from mouse. CDR3 DNA (partial): TGTGCCAGCAGTTGGGACAGTTCCAACGAAAGATTATTT. Translating it yields CASSWDSSNERLF. The CDR3 in its entirety is CASSWDSSNERLFF. The chain combines TRBV26 with TRBJ1-4, with 7 bases fitting TRBD1. From the germline J gene comes the end of the CDR3, since the read stops 1 residue before it. The CDR3 spans 14 residues. V gave up 5 bases and J gave up 1 base; unmatched junction bases: 1. From germline, CDR1 is KGHPV and CDR2 FQNQEV (reference sequence).

Turning to this clone: Mouse germline and gene names are used. The observed sequence ends 1 residue before the CDR3 terminus, with the missing tail filled in from the germline J gene. The V gene is TRBV26, the J gene TRBJ2-3; D unresolved. With 2 bases removed from V and 3 bases from J, the gap between germline ends came to 6 bases. The CDR3 is 13 amino acids. Per the germline V gene, CDR1 is KGHPV and CDR2 is FQNQEV (reference sequence). The sequenced part of the CDR3 DNA is TGTGCCAGCAGTCTGAGAGGGGCAGAAACGCTGTAT. Translation: CASSLRGAETLY. The entire CDR3 reads CASSLRGAETLYF.

Comments on this clone: Genes here carry mouse names. The DNA ends 1 residue before the CDR3 does, and the rest of the CDR3 is filled in from the germline J gene. The chain carries TRBV26 and TRBJ2-7, with 8 bases identical to TRBD2. V trimming: 0 bases; J trimming: 4 bases; junction bases outside the gene matches: 2. The CDR3 is 14 residues long. Germline V gene sequence: CDR1 KGHPV, CDR2 FQNQEV (reference sequence). CDR3 DNA, as far as it was read: TGTGCCAGCAGTCTGTCAACTGGGGGTTATGAACAGTAC. Translating gives CASSLSTGGYEQY. The whole CDR3 protein is CASSLSTGGYEQYF.

This clone was counted a few times. Mouse gene names and germline throughout. The read finishes 1 residue shy of the CDR3 end, and the germline J gene is used to complete it. The gene calls are TRBV23 and TRBJ2-7; the table's TRBD2 call for D was not verified on the DNA. The CDR3 sequence is 14 residues long. Germline-derived CDR1 and CDR2 are KGHTA and FQNQQP. CDR3 loop: CSSSPRLGGYEQYF. Incomplete CDR3 DNA: TGCTCCAGCAGTCCTCGACTGGGGGGATATGAACAGTAC.

Note on this clone: Gene names refer to mouse genes. The read finishes 1 residue shy of the CDR3 end, and the germline J gene is used to complete it. The chain is built from TRBV31 and TRBJ2-2, with a possible D match to TRBD2 (6 bases). V was pared by 0 bases and J by 4 bases, with 9 bases between. This CDR3 has 14 residues. Germline CDR1 is GKSSPN and CDR2 is SITVG. CDR3 DNA (partial): TGTGCCTGGAGTCTATGGGGGACCACCGGGCAGCTCTAC. The encoded protein is CAWSLWGTTGQLY. The CDR3 in its entirety is CAWSLWGTTGQLYF.

In the case of this clone: Mouse gene names apply. The read stops 1 residue short of the end of the CDR3; the missing end is completed from the germline J gene. This sequence joins TRBV15 and TRBJ1-1, with D hard to call. Per germline, CDR1 SGHND and CDR2 FRSKSL. The CDR3 spans 13 residues. V dropped 3 bases and J dropped 0 bases, with 5 bases sitting between them. The CDR3 spells CASSLSANTEVFF. The CDR3 bases that were read are TGTGCCAGCAGTTTGTCAGCAAACACAGAAGTCTTC. The whole variable domain, filled in from reference TRBV15 and TRBJ1-1, reads DAGVTQTPRHEVAEKGQTIILKCEPVSGHNDLFWYRQTKIQGLELLSYFRSKSLMEDGGAFKDRFKAEMLNSSFSTLKIQPTEPKDSAVYLCASSLSANTEVFFGKGTRLTVV.

This clone was seen only a few times. Gene names and germline refer to mouse. Sequencing ends 1 residue short of the CDR3 end; the germline J gene provides the rest. The chain employs TRBV26 and TRBJ2-3; D remains unclear. The germline gives CDR1 KGHPV, CDR2 FQNQEV (reference sequence). The length of the CDR3 is 13 residues. Deletions cut 6 bases from V and 0 bases from J, with 7 bases between. CDR3 loop: CASSLASAETLYF. The covered CDR3 bases are TGTGCCAGCAGCCTAGCTAGTGCAGAAACGCTGTAT.

Remarks on this clone: These gene names are mouse names. Sequencing ends 1 residue short of the CDR3 end; the germline J gene provides the rest. The chain has TRBV3 and TRBJ1-3, with 9 bases that match TRBD1. Germline assignment: CDR1 SNHLY and CDR2 FYNGKV (reference sequence). This CDR3 has 15 residues. J was trimmed by 4 bases and V by 1 base; bases with no gene match: 2. The covered CDR3 bases are TGTGCCAGCAGCTTAGACAGGGGGCAGGGAAATACGCTCTAT. Protein product: CASSLDRGQGNTLY. The whole CDR3 protein reads CASSLDRGQGNTLYF.

This clone was observed a single time. A read error may account for a junction end that differs from germline. Genes and germline are mouse. The read is 1 residue too short to cover the CDR3 end, so that end is filled in from the germline J gene. J is TRBJ2-5 and V is TRBV31; D possibly corresponds to TRBD1 (5 bases). This CDR3 is built from 13 residues. Germline CDR1 is GKSSPN and CDR2 is SITVG. The covered CDR3 bases are TGTGCCTGGAGTTCGACAGACCAAGGCACCCAGTAC. Translation: CAWSSTDQGTQY. The entire CDR3 protein is CAWSSTDQGTQYF.

Comment on this clone: The genes and germline here are from mouse. The read ends 1 residue shy of where the CDR3 ends; the end is completed using the germline J gene. V usage is TRBV26 and J usage is TRBJ1-1; D unresolved. The CDR3 spans 11 residues. The germline V gene encodes CDR1 KGHPV and CDR2 FQNQEV (reference sequence). Deletions cut 3 bases from V and 6 bases from J, with 5 bases between. This CDR3 reads CASSLPAEVFF. The covered CDR3 bases are TGTGCCAGCAGTCTCCCAGCAGAAGTCTTC.

Notes on this clone: These gene names are mouse names. The CDR3 DNA, read in part, is TGTGCCAGCTCTCAAGGAAACTCCGACTACACC. It specifies CASSQGNSDYT. The complete CDR3 sequence is CASSQGNSDYTF. The chain carries TRBV12-1 and TRBJ1-2; no firm D call. The read gets to within 1 residue of the CDR3 end, and the germline J gene fills in the rest. CDR1 SGHSN and CDR2 HYEKVE come from the germline V gene. CDR3 length equals 12 residues. Trimming took 2 bases from V and 1 from J, leaving 4 bases between them.

This clone was seen more than once but under ten times. All gene names here are mouse names. Read sequence stops 1 residue before the CDR3 end, and the germline J gene provides the missing end. The rearrangement uses TRBV5 and TRBJ2-7; weak D call: TRBD1 (6 bases). Deletions cut 0 bases from V and 3 bases from J, with 9 bases between. The CDR3 is 14 residues long. CDR1 LGHNA and CDR2 YNLKQL come from the germline V gene (reference sequence). The DNA read from the CDR3 is TGTGCCAGCAGCCAAGATTGGGACAACTATGAACAGTAC. Translated: CASSQDWDNYEQY. The complete CDR3 protein is CASSQDWDNYEQYF.

A note on this clone: Germline and genes here are mouse. Read data end 1 residue before the CDR3 end; the end is taken from the germline J gene. This chain joins TRBV26 and TRBJ1-1; possible D gene TRBD1, 5 bases. Trimming took off 4 bases at V and 5 bases at J, with 14 bases between the two ends. The length of the CDR3 is 14 residues. Germline CDR1 KGHPV, CDR2 FQNQEV (reference sequence). The sequenced CDR3 bases are TGTGCCAGCAGTCCCGGGGCAAGTGGAACAGAAGTCTTC. Its translation: CASSPGASGTEVF. The full CDR3 is CASSPGASGTEVFF. The full variable domain, completed using reference TRBV26 and TRBJ1-1, is NSKVIQTPRYLVKGQGQKAKMRCIPEKGHPVVFWYQQNKNNEFKFLINFQNQEVLQQIDMTEKRFSAECPSNSPCSLEIQSSEAGDSALYLCASSPGASGTEVFFGKGTRLTVV.

Comment on this clone: Each gene name is a mouse one. The CDR3 end lies 1 residue beyond the end of the read and is filled in from the germline J gene. The chain carries TRBV26 and TRBJ2-2, with 7 bases lining up with TRBD1. Germline CDR1 and CDR2: KGHPV and FQNQEV (reference sequence). The CDR3 loop spans 13 amino acids. Germline trimming cut 8 bases from V and 2 bases from J; bases unmatched to any gene: 2. CDR3 bases read: TGTGCCAGCGCGACAGGGAACACCGGGCAGCTCTAC. It is translated as CASATGNTGQLY. The whole CDR3 reads CASATGNTGQLYF.

A note on this clone: Gene names refer to mouse genes. The DNA ends 1 residue before the CDR3 does, and the rest of the CDR3 is filled in from the germline J gene. The chain recombines TRBV15 with TRBJ2-7; TRBD2 aligns across 7 bases. CDR3 length equals 13 residues. V dropped 1 base and J dropped 4; count of bases not matched to a gene: 1. Germline-derived CDR1 and CDR2 are SGHND and FRSKSL. This chain's CDR3 is CASSLGGGYEQYF. Partial CDR3 DNA: TGTGCCAGCAGTTTAGGGGGGGGTTATGAACAGTAC.

In the case of this clone: Genes and germline come from the mouse. The read finishes 1 residue shy of the CDR3 end, and the germline J gene is used to complete it. The chain has TRBV1 and TRBJ1-5, with D uncertain. The CDR3 consists of 14 residues. The germline gives CDR1 NSQYPW, CDR2 LRSPGD (reference sequence). V lost 3 bases, J lost 3 bases, and 9 bases lay in between. Incomplete CDR3 DNA: TGCACCTGCAGTGCGAGGACCGGCAACCAGGCTCCGCTT. Protein: CTCSARTGNQAPL. The complete CDR3 protein is CTCSARTGNQAPLF.

Concerning this clone: The listed genes are named as in mouse. The read halts 1 residue ahead of the CDR3 end, with the missing end drawn from the germline J gene. This sequence joins TRBV26 and TRBJ1-4, with D perhaps TRBD1 (6 bases). V was pared by 4 bases and J by 0 bases, with 9 bases between. The CDR3 is made up of 15 amino acids. Looked up from germline, CDR1 is KGHPV and CDR2 is FQNQEV (reference sequence). The CDR3 DNA, read in part, is TGTGCCAGCAGTCGCTACAGGGTTTCCAACGAAAGATTATTT. Translation gives CASSRYRVSNERLF. The full-length CDR3 reads as CASSRYRVSNERLFF.

A note on this clone: Germline and genes: mouse. The read gets to within 1 residue of the CDR3 end, and the germline J gene fills in the rest. The V call is TRBV2, the J call TRBJ2-3; D is unresolved. This CDR3 is built from 14 residues. Trimming removed 0 bases at V and 0 bases at J, with 4 bases between. Germline CDR1 reads LGHNA; CDR2 reads YSYQKL. CDR3 sequence reads: CASSQDPSAETLYF. CDR3 DNA, as far as it was read: TGTGCCAGCAGCCAAGACCCTAGTGCAGAAACGCTGTAT.

In regard to this clone: The listed genes are named as in mouse. From the germline J gene comes the end of the CDR3, since the read stops 1 residue before it. This sequence joins TRBV13-2 and TRBJ2-4, with 13 bases aligning to TRBD2. The V gene's germline CDR1 is NNHNN and CDR2 SYGAGS (reference sequence). After removal of 0 bases from V and 0 bases from J, the junction contained 1 base not matched to a gene. There are 17 residues in the CDR3. CDR3 amino acids: CASGDGTGGASQNTLYF. Partial CDR3 DNA: TGTGCCAGCGGTGATGGGACTGGGGGGGCTAGTCAAAACACCTTGTAC.

Comment on this clone: Gene names and germline refer to mouse. The CDR3 extends 1 residue past the end of the read, so its final part is completed from the germline J gene. This chain joins TRBV5 and TRBJ2-1; no clear D. Trimming cost V 1 base and J 9 bases, with 7 bases left between them. CDR1 is LGHNA, CDR2 YNLKQL, per germline (reference sequence). The CDR3 loop spans 12 amino acids. CDR3 DNA (partial): TGTGCCAGCAGCCAAGCCTGGCTTGAGCAGTTC. Its translation: CASSQAWLEQF. In full, the CDR3 reads CASSQAWLEQFF.

Concerning this clone: The genes are named according to mouse. The CDR3 end falls 1 residue outside the read, so it is completed with the germline J gene. The chain combines TRBV29 with TRBJ2-5; TRBD2 aligns across 9 bases. Per germline, CDR1 MSHET and CDR2 SYDVDS. The CDR3 spans 14 residues. V trimming: 3 bases; J trimming: 2 bases; junction bases outside the gene matches: 0. The part of the CDR3 DNA that was read is TGTGCTAGCAGTTTTGGGGGGGCCCAAGACACCCAGTAC. Residues: CASSFGGAQDTQY. The whole CDR3 region reads CASSFGGAQDTQYF.

A remark on this clone: These gene names are mouse names. The read terminates 1 residue ahead of where the CDR3 ends, so the germline J gene completes it. The genes are TRBV20 and TRBJ1-1; D gene unclear. CDR1 is GFQATS and CDR2 is STVNSAI in the germline V gene. Trimming removed 7 bases from V and 4 bases from J, with 10 bases in between. The CDR3 extends over 11 amino acids. The CDR3 bases that were read are TGTGGTGTCCTGACCCTCACAGAAGTCTTC. It codes for CGVLTLTEVF. From start to end, the CDR3 is CGVLTLTEVFF.

A remark on this clone: Gene names follow the mouse nomenclature. The read ends 1 residue before the CDR3 terminus; that terminus is restored from the germline J gene. The chain carries TRBV5 and TRBJ1-4; 8 nucleotides match TRBD1. V shed 1 base and J 1 base; nucleotides not matched to a gene: 5. Looked up from germline, CDR1 is LGHNA and CDR2 is YNLKQL (reference sequence). This CDR3 region has 17 residues. The CDR3: CASSQAPGGYSNERLFF. Partial CDR3 DNA: TGTGCCAGCAGCCAAGCCCCAGGGGGCTATTCCAACGAAAGATTATTT.

In the case of this clone: Mouse gene names and germline throughout. The read finishes 1 residue shy of the CDR3 end, and the germline J gene is used to complete it. The rearrangement links TRBV13-3 to TRBJ2-3; D may be TRBD1 (5 bases). Looked up from germline, CDR1 is NNHDY and CDR2 is SYVADS. The V end was cut by 0 bases, the J end by 1 base, with 12 bases between. This CDR3 spans 16 amino acids. The CDR3 bases that were read are TGTGCCAGCAGTGATGAGGGCAGGGAGGGTGCAGAAACGCTGTAT. Translated: CASSDEGREGAETLY. The entire CDR3 is CASSDEGREGAETLYF.

In regard to this clone: Gene and germline names: mouse. The covered CDR3 bases are TGTGCCAGCTCTCCTCCCGGGGATGAACAGTAC. This translates into CASSPPGDEQY. The CDR3 as a whole reads CASSPPGDEQYF. The V gene is TRBV12-2, the J gene TRBJ2-7; no clear D gene. The read ends 1 residue shy of where the CDR3 ends; the end is completed using the germline J gene. Trimming took off 2 bases at V and 5 bases at J, with 9 bases between the two ends. The CDR3 spans 12 residues. The germline gives CDR1 SGHLS, CDR2 HYDKME.

Comment on this clone: The listed genes are named as in mouse. CDR3 bases read: TGCTCCAGCAGTCACGCAAACTCCGACTACACC. Encoded protein: CSSSHANSDYT. In full, the CDR3 is CSSSHANSDYTF. This chain connects TRBV23 to TRBJ1-2. The read finishes 1 residue shy of the CDR3 end, and the germline J gene is used to complete it. CDR3 length: 12 residues. Germline CDR1 is KGHTA and CDR2 is FQNQQP.

A word on this clone: Mouse gene names and germline throughout. Sequencing ends 1 residue short of the CDR3 end; the germline J gene provides the rest. This chain links TRBV12-2 with TRBJ2-7; 10 bases are shared with TRBD2. CDR3 length equals 15 residues. The germline V gene encodes CDR1 SGHLS and CDR2 HYDKME. J gave up 2 bases and V 3 bases, and 6 bases lay outside the gene matches. CDR3 DNA, as far as it was read: TGTGCCAGCTCTTTGGGACTGGGGAGGACCTATGAACAGTAC. Residues: CASSLGLGRTYEQY. The full-length CDR3 reads as CASSLGLGRTYEQYF.

A note on this clone: The germline and genes are mouse ones. The read gets to within 1 residue of the CDR3 end, and the germline J gene fills in the rest. This chain connects TRBV3 to TRBJ1-2; D is unresolved. The V end was cut by 2 bases, the J end by 0 bases, with 7 bases between. The CDR3 sequence is 14 residues long. CDR1 and CDR2 (germline): SNHLY, FYNGKV (reference sequence). The DNA read from the CDR3 is TGTGCCAGCAGCTTATTCATTGCAAACTCCGACTACACC. Residues: CASSLFIANSDYT. The whole CDR3 region reads CASSLFIANSDYTF.

Worth noting for this clone: Gene labels here are mouse ones. The read is 1 residue too short to cover the CDR3 end, so that end is filled in from the germline J gene. This rearrangement joins TRBV3 to TRBJ2-7, with TRBD2 identical over 11 bases. Germline CDR1 is SNHLY and CDR2 is FYNGKV (reference sequence). The CDR3 runs to 15 residues. The J segment lost 7 bases and the V segment lost 4 bases, leaving 9 bases of the junction unmatched. The CDR3 sequence is CASSSYWGGAREQYF. The sequenced CDR3 bases are TGTGCCAGCAGCTCTTACTGGGGGGGCGCGAGAGAACAGTAC.